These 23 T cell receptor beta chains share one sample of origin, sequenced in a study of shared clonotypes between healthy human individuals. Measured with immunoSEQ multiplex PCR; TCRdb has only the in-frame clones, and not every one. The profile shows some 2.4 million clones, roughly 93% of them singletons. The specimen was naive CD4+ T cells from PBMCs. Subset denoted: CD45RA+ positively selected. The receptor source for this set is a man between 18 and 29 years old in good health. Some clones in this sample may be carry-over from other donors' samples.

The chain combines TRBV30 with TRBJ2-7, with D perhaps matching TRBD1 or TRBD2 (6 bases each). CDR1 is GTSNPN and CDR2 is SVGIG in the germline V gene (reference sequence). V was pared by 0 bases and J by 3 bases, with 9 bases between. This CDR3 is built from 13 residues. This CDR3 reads CAWSVGGYYEQYF. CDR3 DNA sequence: TGTGCCTGGAGTGTAGGGGGGTACTACGAGCAGTACTTC.

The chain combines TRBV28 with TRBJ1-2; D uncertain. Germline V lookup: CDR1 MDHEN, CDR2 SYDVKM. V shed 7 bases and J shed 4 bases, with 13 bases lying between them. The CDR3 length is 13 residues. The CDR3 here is CASNAGILYGYTF. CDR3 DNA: TGTGCCAGCAACGCGGGAATTCTCTATGGCTACACCTTC.

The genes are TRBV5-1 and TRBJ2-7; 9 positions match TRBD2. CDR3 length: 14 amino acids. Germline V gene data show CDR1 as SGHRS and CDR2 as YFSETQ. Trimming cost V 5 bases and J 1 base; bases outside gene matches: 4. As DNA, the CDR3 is TGCGCCAGCAGTCTAGCGGGAAAGTCCTACGAGCAGTACTTC. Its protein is CASSLAGKSYEQYF.

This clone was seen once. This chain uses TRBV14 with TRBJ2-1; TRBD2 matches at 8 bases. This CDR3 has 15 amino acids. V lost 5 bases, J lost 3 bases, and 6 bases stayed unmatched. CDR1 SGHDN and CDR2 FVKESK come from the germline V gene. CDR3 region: CASSTRLASYNEQFF. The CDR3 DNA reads TGTGCCAGCAGCACCCGACTAGCGAGCTACAATGAGCAGTTCTTC. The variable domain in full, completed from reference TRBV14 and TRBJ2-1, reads EAGVTQFPSHSVIEKGQTVTLRCDPISGHDNLYWYRRVMGKEIKFLLHFVKESKQDESGMPNNRFLAERTGGTYSTLKVQPAELEDSGVYFCASSTRLASYNEQFFGPGTRLTVL.

The CDR3 sequence: CASSPSGTSVLYEQFF. CDR3 bases: TGTGCCAGCAGCCCCAGCGGGACTAGCGTTTTATACGAGCAGTTCTTC. The chain has TRBV7-3 and TRBJ2-1, with TRBD2 matching over 10 bases. CDR3 size: 16 residues. Germline CDR1 reads SGHTA; CDR2 reads FQGTGA. Germline trimming cut 5 bases from V and 10 bases from J; bases unmatched to any gene: 14. Full variable domain (outside the CDR3, taken from reference TRBV7-3 and TRBJ2-1): GAGVSQTPSNKVTEKGKYVELRCDPISGHTALYWYRQSLGQGPEFLIYFQGTGAADDSGLPNDRFFAVRPEGSVSTLKIQRTERGDSAVYLCASSPSGTSVLYEQFFGPGTRLTVL.

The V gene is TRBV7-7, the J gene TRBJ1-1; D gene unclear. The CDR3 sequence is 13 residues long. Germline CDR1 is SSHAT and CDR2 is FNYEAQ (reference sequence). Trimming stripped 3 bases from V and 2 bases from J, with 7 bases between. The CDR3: CASSFGRNTEAFF. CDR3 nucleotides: TGTGCCAGCAGCTTCGGAAGAAACACTGAAGCTTTCTTT. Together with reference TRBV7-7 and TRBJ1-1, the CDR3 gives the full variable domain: GAGVSQSPRYKVTKRGQDVTLRCDPISSHATLYWYQQALGQGPEFLTYFNYEAQPDKSGLPSDRFSAERPEGSISTLTIQRTEQRDSAMYRCASSFGRNTEAFFGQGTRLTVV.

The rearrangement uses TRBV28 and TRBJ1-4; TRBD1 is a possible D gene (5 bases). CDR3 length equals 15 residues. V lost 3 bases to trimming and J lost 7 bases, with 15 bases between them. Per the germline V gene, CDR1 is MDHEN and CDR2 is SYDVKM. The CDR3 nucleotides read TGTGCCAGCAGTTTCATTTGGGGCGACAGTGAAAAACTGTTTTTT. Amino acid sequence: CASSFIWGDSEKLFF. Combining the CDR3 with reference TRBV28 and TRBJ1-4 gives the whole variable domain DVKVTQSSRYLVKRTGEKVFLECVQDMDHENMFWYRQDPGLGLRLIYFSYDVKMKEKGDIPEGYSVSREKKERFSLILESASTNQTSMYLCASSFIWGDSEKLFFGSGTQLSVL.

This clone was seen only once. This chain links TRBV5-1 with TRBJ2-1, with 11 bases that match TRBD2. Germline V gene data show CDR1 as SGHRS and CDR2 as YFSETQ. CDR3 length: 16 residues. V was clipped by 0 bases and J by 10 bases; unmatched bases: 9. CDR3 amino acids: CASSLGIAGGVIEQFF. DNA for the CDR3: TGCGCCAGCAGCTTGGGGATAGCGGGAGGGGTGATCGAGCAGTTCTTC.

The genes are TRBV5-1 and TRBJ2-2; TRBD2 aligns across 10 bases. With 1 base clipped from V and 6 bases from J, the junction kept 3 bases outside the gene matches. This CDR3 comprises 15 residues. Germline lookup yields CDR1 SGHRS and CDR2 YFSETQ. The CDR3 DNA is TGCGCCAGCAGCTTGACTAGCGGGATGGCCGGGGAGCTGTTTTTT. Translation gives CASSLTSGMAGELFF.

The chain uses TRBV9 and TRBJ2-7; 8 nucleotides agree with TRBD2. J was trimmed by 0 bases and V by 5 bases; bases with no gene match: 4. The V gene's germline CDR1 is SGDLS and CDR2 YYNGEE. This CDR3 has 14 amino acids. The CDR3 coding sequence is TGTGCCAGCAGTAAGCGGGAGAGCTCCTACGAGCAGTACTTC. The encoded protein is CASSKRESSYEQYF. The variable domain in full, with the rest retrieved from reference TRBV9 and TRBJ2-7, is DSGVTQTPKHLITATGQRVTLRCSPRSGDLSVYWYQQSLDQGLQFLIQYYNGEERAKGNILERFSAQQFPDLHSELNLSSLELGDSALYFCASSKRESSYEQYFGPGTRLTVT.

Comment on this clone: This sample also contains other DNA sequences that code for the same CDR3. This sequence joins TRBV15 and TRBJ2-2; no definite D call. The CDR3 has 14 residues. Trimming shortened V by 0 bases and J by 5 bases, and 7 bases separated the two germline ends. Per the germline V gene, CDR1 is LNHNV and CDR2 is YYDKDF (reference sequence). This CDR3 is CATSRDLGTGELFF. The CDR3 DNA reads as TGTGCCACCAGCAGAGATTTGGGGACCGGGGAGCTGTTTTTT.

CDR3 nucleotide sequence: TGTGCCAGCAGCTTTATCTCAGGCCCCTACGAGCAGTACTTC. The encoded protein is CASSFISGPYEQYF. The chain carries TRBV7-9 and TRBJ2-7; D not resolved. CDR1 is SEHNR and CDR2 is FQNEAQ in the germline V gene (reference sequence). This CDR3 region has 14 residues. Trimming took off 3 bases at V and 2 bases at J, with 11 bases between the two ends.

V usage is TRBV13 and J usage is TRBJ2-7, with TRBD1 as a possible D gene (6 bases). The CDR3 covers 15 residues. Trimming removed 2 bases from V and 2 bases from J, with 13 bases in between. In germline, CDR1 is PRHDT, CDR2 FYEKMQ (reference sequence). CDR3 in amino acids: CASSLTPNRAYEQYF. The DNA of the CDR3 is TGTGCCAGCAGCTTAACTCCTAACAGGGCCTACGAGCAGTACTTC.

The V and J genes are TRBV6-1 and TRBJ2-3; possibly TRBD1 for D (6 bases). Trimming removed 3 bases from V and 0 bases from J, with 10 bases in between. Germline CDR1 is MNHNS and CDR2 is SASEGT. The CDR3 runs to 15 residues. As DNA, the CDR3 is TGTGCCAGCAGTGATTATGGGGGCAGCACAGATACGCAGTATTTT. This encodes CASSDYGGSTDTQYF.

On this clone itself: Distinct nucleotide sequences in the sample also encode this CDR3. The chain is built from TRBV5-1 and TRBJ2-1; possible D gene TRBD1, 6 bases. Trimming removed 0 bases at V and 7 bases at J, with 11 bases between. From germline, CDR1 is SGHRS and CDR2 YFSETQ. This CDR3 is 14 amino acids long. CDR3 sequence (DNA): TGCGCCAGCAGCTTGGCCGTGGGGGCTAATGAGCAGTTCTTC. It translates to CASSLAVGANEQFF.

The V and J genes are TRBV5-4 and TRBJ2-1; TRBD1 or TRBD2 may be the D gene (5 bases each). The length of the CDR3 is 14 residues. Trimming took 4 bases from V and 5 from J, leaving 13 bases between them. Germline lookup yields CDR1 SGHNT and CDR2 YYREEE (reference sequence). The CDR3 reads CASSQSRDHNEQFF. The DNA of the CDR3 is TGTGCCAGCAGCCAATCTAGGGACCACAATGAGCAGTTCTTC.

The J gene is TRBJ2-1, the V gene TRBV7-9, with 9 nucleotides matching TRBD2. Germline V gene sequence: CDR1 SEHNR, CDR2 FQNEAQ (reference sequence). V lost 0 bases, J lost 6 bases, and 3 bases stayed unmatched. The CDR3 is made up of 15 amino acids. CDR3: CASSLASGSPNEQFF. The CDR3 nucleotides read TGTGCCAGCAGCTTAGCTAGCGGGAGTCCCAATGAGCAGTTCTTC.

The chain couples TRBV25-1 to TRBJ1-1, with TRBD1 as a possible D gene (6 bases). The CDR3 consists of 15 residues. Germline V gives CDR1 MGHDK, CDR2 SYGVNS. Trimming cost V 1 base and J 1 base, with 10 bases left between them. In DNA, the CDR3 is TGTGCCAGCAGTGAATCCGGGGGCAGGAACACTGAAGCTTTCTTT. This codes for CASSESGGRNTEAFF.

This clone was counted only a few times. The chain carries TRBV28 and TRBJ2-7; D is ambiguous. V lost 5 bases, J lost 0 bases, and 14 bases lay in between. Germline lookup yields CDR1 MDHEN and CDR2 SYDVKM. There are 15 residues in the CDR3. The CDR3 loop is CASSDPPNTSYEQYF. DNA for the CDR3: TGTGCCAGCAGTGACCCCCCAAACACCTCCTACGAGCAGTACTTC.

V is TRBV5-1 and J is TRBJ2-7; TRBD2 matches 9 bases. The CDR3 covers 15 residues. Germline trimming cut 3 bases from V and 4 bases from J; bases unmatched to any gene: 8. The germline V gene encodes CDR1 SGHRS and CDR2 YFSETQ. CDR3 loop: CASSSLGLAVYEQYF. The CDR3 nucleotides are TGCGCCAGCAGCTCCTTGGGACTAGCTGTATACGAGCAGTACTTC.

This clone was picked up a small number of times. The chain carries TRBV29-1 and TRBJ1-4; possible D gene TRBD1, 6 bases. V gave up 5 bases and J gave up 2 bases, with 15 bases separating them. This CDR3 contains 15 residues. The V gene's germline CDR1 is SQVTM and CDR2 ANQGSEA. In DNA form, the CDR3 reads TGCAGCGTTACCAGCCTACAGGGTACTAATGAAAAACTGTTTTTT. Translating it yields CSVTSLQGTNEKLFF.

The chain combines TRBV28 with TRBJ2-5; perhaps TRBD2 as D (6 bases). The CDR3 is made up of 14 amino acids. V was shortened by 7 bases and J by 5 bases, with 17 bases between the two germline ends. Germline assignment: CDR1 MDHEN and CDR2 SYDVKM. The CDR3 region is CASMFTGSGETQYF. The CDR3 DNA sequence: TGTGCCAGCATGTTCACCGGGAGCGGGGAGACCCAGTACTTC.

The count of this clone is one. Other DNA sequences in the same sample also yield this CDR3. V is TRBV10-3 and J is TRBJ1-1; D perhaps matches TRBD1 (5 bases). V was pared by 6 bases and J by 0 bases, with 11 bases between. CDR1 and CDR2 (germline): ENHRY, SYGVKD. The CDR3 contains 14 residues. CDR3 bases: TGTGCCATCAGACCAGGGTCTATGAACACTGAAGCTTTCTTT. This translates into CAIRPGSMNTEAFF.